The next 7 T cell receptor beta chains were all read from a single sample in a study of MAIT cells during Salmonella Paratyphi A infection. TCRdb re-derived calls from the 5' RACE reads in MiXCR, one entry per CDR3 protein. Among about 710 distinct CDR3 sequences listed, approximately 18% were seen once. General study findings and limits: MAIT TRBV usage was oligoclonal, favouring TRBV20 and TRBV6.

Time point of the sample: after infection, following antibiotic treatment. Valpha7.2+ CD161+ T cells were sorted by flow cytometry as MAIT cells. Their antigens remain unidentified. The source material was MAIT cells from blood, sampled at the last sampling point of the challenge study. These receptors were collected from a person aged 18 to 70 who was deliberately infected with Salmonella Paratyphi A in a paratyphoid fever challenge study.

At least ten counts were recorded for this clonotype. The J gene is TRBJ2-3, the V gene TRBV6-1, with 10 bases identical to TRBD1. The J segment lost 4 bases and the V segment lost 0 bases, leaving 1 base of the junction unmatched. Germline assignment: CDR1 MNHNS and CDR2 SASEGT. The CDR3 is 15 amino acids. The CDR3 DNA follows: TGTGCCAGCAGTGAAGCGACAGGGGGCGCAGATACGCAGTATTTT. Its protein is CASSEATGGADTQYF.

Notes on this clonotype: Because the CDR3's place on the DNA is in doubt, the DNA is left out and the CDR3 is given as listed by TCRdb. The chain recombines TRBV7-3 with TRBJ2-1; TRBD2 is the table's D call, not checked against the DNA. With termini counted, the CDR3 has 20 amino acids. Germline V gene data show CDR1 as SGHTA and CDR2 as FQGTGA. The CDR3 is CASSFYICSARDLAGTVQFF.

This chain connects TRBV7-2 to TRBJ2-5, with D perhaps assigned TRBD1 or TRBD2 (6 bases each). The V end was cut by 7 bases, the J end by 4 bases, with 19 bases between. CDR1 and CDR2 from the germline V gene are SGHTA and FQGNSA. The length of the CDR3 is 15 residues. The CDR3 here is CASTQRRGQGETQYF. In DNA form, the CDR3 reads TGTGCCAGCACCCAACGCCGGGGGCAGGGAGAGACCCAGTACTTC.

The V call is TRBV20-1, the J call TRBJ2-2; TRBD1 might be the D (5 bases). Germline CDR1 and CDR2: DFQATT and SNEGSKA (reference sequence). The CDR3 consists of 15 residues. Trimming removed 3 bases at V and 3 bases at J, with 14 bases between. CDR3 in amino acids: CSARVTGRDTGELFF. Here the CDR3 DNA reads TGCAGTGCTAGGGTCACGGGCAGGGACACCGGGGAGCTGTTTTTT.

The rearrangement joins TRBV4-3 to TRBJ2-6, with 9 bases that match TRBD2. The CDR3 contains 17 residues. The germline gives CDR1 LGHNA, CDR2 YSLEER. Trimming at V came to 0 bases and at J to 2 bases, leaving 2 bases not matched to a gene. Here the CDR3 DNA reads TGCGCCAGCAGCCAAGATTCTAGCGGGACTGGGGCCAACGTCCTGACTTTC. This encodes CASSQDSSGTGANVLTF.

By sample share, this clonotype is medium-sized. V is TRBV15 and J is TRBJ2-3, with 7 bases aligning to TRBD2. V lost 0 bases and J lost 4; bases outside the gene matches: 7. This CDR3 is 16 amino acids long. CDR1 is LNHNV and CDR2 is YYDKDF in the germline V gene (reference sequence). The CDR3 loop reads CATSRDITGGPDTQYF. Here the CDR3 DNA reads TGTGCCACCAGCAGAGATATAACGGGGGGACCAGATACGCAGTATTTT.

This rearrangement joins TRBV6-1 to TRBJ2-1; 8 nucleotides align to TRBD1. V lost 5 bases, J lost 3 bases, and 3 bases stayed unmatched. This CDR3 is 14 amino acids long. The germline V gene has CDR1 MNHNS and CDR2 SASEGT. CDR3 in amino acids: CASSSGQDYNEQFF. The CDR3 DNA reads TGTGCCAGCAGTTCGGGACAGGACTACAATGAGCAGTTCTTC.